The clone carrying this T cell receptor beta chain showed up just once. What it binds is unknown. This may be a read error: a much more frequent sequence differs by one nucleotide. TCRdb analysed the reads with MiXCR anew, one entry per CDR3 protein. The table lists over 85,000 distinct CDR3 sequences, more than 15% of them singletons. The data are from a study of T cell repertoires in cytomegalovirus infection. Study information: Public TCR beta signatures were indicative of both CMV infection and a matching HLA type. General study findings and limits: The ex vivo response was dominated by HLA-C-restricted CMV-specific TCR beta clonotypes.

CDR3 length equals 15 residues. Germline V gives CDR1 SGHAT, CDR2 FQDESV (reference sequence). This chain joins TRBV11-1 and TRBJ2-1; D ambiguous. The source of this sequence is a human donor in good health (CMV status not recorded). Some clones in this sample may be carry-over from other donors' samples. The sample taken for sequencing was PBMCs. DNA for the CDR3: TGTACCAGCAGTACAACAGCCGAAAAAAACAATGAGCAGTTCTTC. It translates to CTSSTTAEKNNEQFF.